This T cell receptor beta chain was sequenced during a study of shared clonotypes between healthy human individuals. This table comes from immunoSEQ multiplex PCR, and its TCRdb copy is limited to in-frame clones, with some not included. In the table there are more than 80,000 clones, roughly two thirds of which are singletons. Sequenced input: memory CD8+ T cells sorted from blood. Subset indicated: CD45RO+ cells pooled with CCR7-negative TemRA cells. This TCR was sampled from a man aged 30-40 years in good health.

DNA for the CDR3: TGTGCCAGCAGTTCGCTAGCGGGAGGGGGTCCGCAAGAGACCCAGTACTTC. Translated: CASSSLAGGGPQETQYF. This chain links TRBV28 with TRBJ2-5; 12 bases align to TRBD2. CDR1 and CDR2 from the germline V gene are MDHEN and SYDVKM. The CDR3 runs 17 residues. V lost 4 bases, J lost 2 bases, and 8 bases stayed unmatched.